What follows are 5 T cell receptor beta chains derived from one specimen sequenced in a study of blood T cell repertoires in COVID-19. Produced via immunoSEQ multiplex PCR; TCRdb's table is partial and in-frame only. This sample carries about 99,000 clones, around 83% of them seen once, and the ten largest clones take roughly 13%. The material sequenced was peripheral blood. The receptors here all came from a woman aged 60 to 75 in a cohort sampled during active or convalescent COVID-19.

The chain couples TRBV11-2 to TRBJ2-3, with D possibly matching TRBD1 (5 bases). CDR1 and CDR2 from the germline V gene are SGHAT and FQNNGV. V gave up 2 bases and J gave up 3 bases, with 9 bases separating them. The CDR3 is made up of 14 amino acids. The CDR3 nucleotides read TGTGCCAGCAGCTTAAGGGGTTGGACAGATACGCAGTATTTT. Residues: CASSLRGWTDTQYF.

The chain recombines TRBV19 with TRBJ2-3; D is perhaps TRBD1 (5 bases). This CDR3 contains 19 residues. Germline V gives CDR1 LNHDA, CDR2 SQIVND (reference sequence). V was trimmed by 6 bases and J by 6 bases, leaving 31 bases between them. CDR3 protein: CASRGQGGQYTEYLDTQYF. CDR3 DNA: TGTGCCAGTAGGGGGCAGGGCGGCCAATATACCGAGTATCTCGATACGCAGTATTTT. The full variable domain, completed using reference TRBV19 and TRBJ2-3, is DGGITQSPKYLFRKEGQNVTLSCEQNLNHDAMYWYRQDPGQGLRLIYYSQIVNDFQKGDIAEGYSVSREKKESFPLTVTSAQKNPTAFYLCASRGQGGQYTEYLDTQYFGPGTRLTVL.

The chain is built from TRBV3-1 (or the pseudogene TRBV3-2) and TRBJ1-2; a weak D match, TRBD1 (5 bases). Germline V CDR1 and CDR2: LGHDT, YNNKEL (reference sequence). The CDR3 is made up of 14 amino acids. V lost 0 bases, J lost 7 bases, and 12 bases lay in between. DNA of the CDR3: TGTGCCAGCAGCCAAGAGGGGGGTAGCGGTGGCTACACCTTC. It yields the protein CASSQEGGSGGYTF.

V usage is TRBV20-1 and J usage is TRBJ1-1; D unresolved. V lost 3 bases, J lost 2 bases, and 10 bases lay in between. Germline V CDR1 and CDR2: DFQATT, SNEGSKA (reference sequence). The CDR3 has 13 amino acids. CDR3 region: CSASRGVNTEAFF. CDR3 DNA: TGCAGTGCTAGTCGCGGGGTTAACACTGAAGCTTTCTTT.

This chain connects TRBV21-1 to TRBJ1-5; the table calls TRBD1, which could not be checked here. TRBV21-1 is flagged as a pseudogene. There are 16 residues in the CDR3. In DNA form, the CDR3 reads TGTGCCAGCGGCGTGGGGGAAGACAGGGGGCAGAAGCCCCAGCATTTT. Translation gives CASGVGEDRGQKPQHF.